Listed here are 18 T cell receptor beta chains from one sample, sequenced in a study of blood T cell repertoires in COVID-19. Some clones are missing from TCRdb's copy, which holds only in-frame ones; the method was immunoSEQ multiplex PCR. The sample shows 220,000 or so clones, over 60% of them seen only once. Sample: peripheral blood. These receptors were taken from a woman between 65 and 79 years old with acute or convalescent COVID-19.

The V gene is TRBV19, the J gene TRBJ1-1; unclear D gene. This CDR3 comprises 14 residues. V was shortened by 7 bases and J by 8 bases, with 20 bases between the two germline ends. CDR1 LNHDA and CDR2 SQIVND come from the germline V gene (reference sequence). The CDR3 loop reads CASIPGDPTSEAFF. In DNA form, the CDR3 reads TGTGCCAGTATACCCGGAGACCCAACCTCCGAAGCTTTCTTT. The entire variable domain, with the rest obtained from reference TRBV19 and TRBJ1-1, is as follows: DGGITQSPKYLFRKEGQNVTLSCEQNLNHDAMYWYRQDPGQGLRLIYYSQIVNDFQKGDIAEGYSVSREKKESFPLTVTSAQKNPTAFYLCASIPGDPTSEAFFGQGTRLTVV.

This chain connects TRBV5-6 to TRBJ2-1; 7 bases agree with TRBD1. V dropped 2 bases and J dropped 8; count of bases not matched to a gene: 4. The germline V gene has CDR1 SGHDT and CDR2 YYEEEE. The CDR3 is made up of 13 amino acids. CDR3 sequence reads: CASSFQGVDEQFF. DNA of the CDR3: TGTGCCAGCAGCTTCCAGGGGGTAGATGAGCAGTTCTTC.

This clone was observed a single time. J is TRBJ1-1 and V is TRBV6-5; TRBD1 is a possible D gene (6 bases). Germline V gene data show CDR1 as MNHEY and CDR2 as SVGAGI. The length of the CDR3 is 13 residues. Trimming took off 5 bases at V and 5 bases at J, with 12 bases between the two ends. The chain's CDR3 is CASSPEGDTEAFF. CDR3 DNA sequence: TGTGCCAGCAGTCCCGAGGGGGATACTGAAGCTTTCTTT.

The chain carries TRBV28 and TRBJ1-2, with D unclear. Looked up from germline, CDR1 is MDHEN and CDR2 is SYDVKM. V lost 5 bases and J lost 0, with 7 bases in between. The CDR3 covers 13 residues. The CDR3 loop reads CASSTRTNYGYTF. CDR3 in DNA: TGTGCCAGCAGTACCAGGACTAACTATGGCTACACCTTC.

The V and J genes are TRBV6-4 and TRBJ1-2; 9 positions match TRBD1. This CDR3 spans 16 amino acids. V gave up 2 bases and J gave up 4 bases; unmatched junction bases: 8. Germline CDR1 and CDR2: MRHNA and SNTAGT. The CDR3 coding sequence is TGTGCCAGCAGTGACGATCCCGGGACAGGGTCCTATGGCTACACCTTC. It translates to CASSDDPGTGSYGYTF.

This chain links TRBV7-3 with TRBJ2-7; D is undetermined. The CDR3 is made up of 13 amino acids. The V gene lost 5 bases and the J gene lost 6 bases, with 14 bases spanning the gap. Germline CDR1 is SGHTA and CDR2 is FQGTGA. The CDR3: CASSPTPSGEQYF. DNA of the CDR3: TGTGCCAGCAGCCCAACTCCCTCGGGCGAGCAGTACTTC.

The chain recombines TRBV29-1 with TRBJ1-1; D perhaps matches TRBD1 (6 bases). The CDR3 runs 15 residues. V lost 0 bases, J lost 3 bases, and 14 bases lay in between. Germline CDR1 SQVTM, CDR2 ANQGSEA. This CDR3 is CSVEDGSTGYTEAFF. CDR3 in DNA: TGCAGCGTTGAAGATGGGAGCACAGGGTACACTGAAGCTTTCTTT.

The genes are TRBV15 and TRBJ2-1; possibly TRBD2 for D (6 bases). The CDR3 runs to 16 residues. Trimming removed 0 bases from V and 0 bases from J, with 9 bases in between. CDR1 LNHNV and CDR2 YYDKDF come from the germline V gene (reference sequence). CDR3 nucleotide sequence: TGTGCCACCAGCAGAGACCGGGGGAGCTCCTACAATGAGCAGTTCTTC. Residues: CATSRDRGSSYNEQFF.

The chain is built from TRBV24-1 and TRBJ1-1; a weak D match, TRBD1 (5 bases). V lost 7 bases and J lost 2, with 10 bases in between. The CDR3 length is 13 residues. Germline V gene sequence: CDR1 KGHDR, CDR2 SFDVKD. CDR3 protein: CATRRDSNTEAFF. The CDR3 DNA follows: TGTGCCACCAGACGGGACTCAAACACTGAAGCTTTCTTT.

V gene TRBV12-3 or TRBV12-4 combines with J gene TRBJ2-5; possibly TRBD2 for D (6 bases). V was trimmed by 6 bases and J by 11 bases, leaving 19 bases between them. The CDR3 has 13 residues. CDR3 residues: CASRGDSVTEQYF. The CDR3 region has the DNA TGTGCCAGCAGGGGGGACTCAGTTACGGAGCAGTACTTC.

The V and J genes are TRBV6-1 and TRBJ2-1; TRBD2 aligns across 9 bases. This CDR3 has 17 residues. Trimming took 3 bases from V and 2 from J; bases not matched to a gene: 8. CDR1 MNHNS and CDR2 SASEGT come from the germline V gene. The CDR3 nucleotides read TGTGCCAGCAGTGACCCCACCCTAGCGGGGCCCTACAATGAGCAGTTCTTC. Translation gives CASSDPTLAGPYNEQFF.

The V and J genes are TRBV11-1 and TRBJ1-1; 7 bases are shared with TRBD1. V gave up 5 bases and J gave up 10 bases; unmatched junction bases: 16. The germline V gene has CDR1 SGHAT and CDR2 FQDESV (reference sequence). This CDR3 contains 15 residues. This CDR3 reads CASSLTYGQVRGAFF. The CDR3 DNA follows: TGTGCCAGCAGCCTGACGTATGGACAGGTCCGGGGAGCTTTCTTT.

The rearrangement links TRBV5-1 to TRBJ1-2, with D unresolved. From germline, CDR1 is SGHRS and CDR2 YFSETQ. V was trimmed by 1 base and J by 0 bases, leaving 7 bases between them. This CDR3 has 14 residues. CDR3 DNA: TGCGCCAGCAGCTTGCTACCAACTAACTATGGCTACACCTTC. It encodes CASSLLPTNYGYTF.

The chain employs TRBV2 and TRBJ2-7; D is uncertain. The V and J ends lost 3 bases and 9 bases respectively, with 12 bases between them. Germline assignment: CDR1 SNHLY and CDR2 FYNNEI. This CDR3 has 12 residues. The CDR3 is CASSDWASRQYF. The CDR3 DNA follows: TGTGCCAGCAGTGATTGGGCGAGTCGGCAGTACTTC. Based on the CDR3 plus reference TRBV2 and TRBJ2-7, the full variable domain is EPEVTQTPSHQVTQMGQEVILRCVPISNHLYFYWYRQILGQKVEFLVSFYNNEISEKSEIFDDQFSVERPDGSNFTLKIRSTKLEDSAMYFCASSDWASRQYFGPGTRLTVT.

The V gene is TRBV21-1, the J gene TRBJ2-7; the table's D call of TRBD2 was not tested on the DNA. TRBV21-1 is a known pseudogene. The CDR3 is 19 residues long. The CDR3 bases are TGTGCCAGCAGCAACGCAACTAGCGGGAGAAAGAGGGTCGCCTACGAGCAGTACTTC. This translates into CASSNATSGRKRVAYEQYF.

This clone turned up a few times. The V and J genes are TRBV20-1 and TRBJ2-1; D might be TRBD2 (5 bases). The CDR3 is made up of 11 amino acids. Germline values: CDR1 DFQATT, CDR2 SNEGSKA (reference sequence). The V end lost 7 bases, the J end lost 9 bases, and 13 bases lay between the germline ends. This CDR3 is CSVSSEVEQFF. CDR3 bases: TGCAGTGTCAGTAGCGAAGTTGAGCAGTTCTTC.

This clone was recorded many times. V and J are TRBV6-6 and TRBJ1-1, with D hard to call. Trimming pared 0 bases from V and 2 bases from J, leaving 10 bases between. Germline assignment: CDR1 MNHNY and CDR2 SVGAGI (reference sequence). This CDR3 comprises 15 residues. Here the CDR3 reads CASSYSPTQNTEAFF. The CDR3 DNA sequence: TGTGCCAGCAGTTACTCTCCGACACAAAACACTGAAGCTTTCTTT.

This clone came up a few times. V is TRBV6-6 and J is TRBJ1-1; 8 bases map to TRBD1. V shed 2 bases and J 2 bases; nucleotides not matched to a gene: 4. CDR1 is MNHNY, CDR2 SVGAGI, per germline (reference sequence). The CDR3 spans 15 residues. CDR3 coding DNA: TGTGCCAGCAGTTACCCAGGACAGGGCAACACTGAAGCTTTCTTT. Its protein product is CASSYPGQGNTEAFF.